This T cell receptor (beta chain) was observed in a study of cytomegalovirus exposure and HLA in healthy donors. Findings of the study overall: A later analysis showed HLA-associated TCR beta chains outstripping equally common others in clonal expansion. The authors excluded some V segments, including TRBV6-2 and TRBV6-3, as indistinguishable.

PCR employed 60 Vbeta and 13 Jbeta primers. Generated by immunoSEQ multiplex PCR, the TCRdb table keeps only in-frame clones and is missing some. The sample holds around 150,000 clones; around 60% are singletons and the top ten take around 7.1%. This clone was recorded a few times. Its specificity is not known. This CDR3 comprises 15 residues. With V trimmed by 5 bases and J by 6 bases, 4 bases remained unmatched. CDR1 is SGHAT and CDR2 is FQNNGV in the germline V gene. Material for sequencing was PBMCs. The TCR originated in a woman aged 55-69 years in good health and CMV-seropositive. The rearrangement links TRBV11-2 to TRBJ2-1; 13 bases are a match to TRBD2. The CDR3 spells CASSPGTSGVNEQFF. CDR3 sequence (DNA): TGTGCCAGCAGCCCAGGGACTAGCGGGGTCAATGAGCAGTTCTTC. The entire variable domain, with the rest obtained from reference TRBV11-2 and TRBJ2-1, is as follows: EAGVAQSPRYKIIEKRQSVAFWCNPISGHATLYWYQQILGQGPKLLIQFQNNGVVDDSQLPKDRFSAERLKGVDSTLKIQPAKLEDSAVYLCASSPGTSGVNEQFFGPGTRLTVL.